A selection of T cell receptor beta chains follows, all from one sample in a study of regulatory T cells in long-lasting Graves disease. TCRdb called the multiplex PCR reads again in MiXCR, with one record for every CDR3 protein. Found here are roughly 400,000 distinct CDR3 sequences, around 20% of them singletons; the top ten hold less than 25%. The specimen comprised peripheral blood mononuclear cells (PBMCs), sampled when the disease was refractory, from a patient treated with antithyroid drugs. The source of these receptors is a female donor with Graves disease. Each CDR3 is given with its conserved first and last residue.

j_call,v_call,cdr3_length,cdr3_aa
TRBJ2-5,TRBV6-1,14,CASSGTGYQETQYF
TRBJ1-1,TRBV6-2/TRBV6-3,14,CASSYEGGRTEAFF
TRBJ2-2,TRBV7-2,15,CASSFGSWNTGELFF
TRBJ1-1,TRBV12-3/TRBV12-4,13,CASTQNKNTEAFF
TRBJ1-5,TRBV3-1,14,CASSPENGQFPQHF
TRBJ1-2,TRBV18,13,CASSPETGSGYTF
TRBJ1-2,TRBV11-2,14,CASSLVRDNYGYTF
TRBJ2-7,TRBV20-1,15,CSARSATSGSVEQYF
TRBJ2-5,TRBV7-2,17,CASSKTSGRSREETQYF
TRBJ2-7,TRBV18,14,CASSLGTGGTEQYF
TRBJ2-7,TRBV7-2,13,CASSSDRVNEQYF
TRBJ2-7,TRBV2,12,CASSRDSYEQYF
TRBJ1-1,TRBV15,12,CATSNTGTEAFF
TRBJ2-7,TRBV11-2,15,CASSLAAGGYYKQYF
TRBJ1-4,TRBV10-3,13,CAISDAGTRKLFF
TRBJ1-3,TRBV18,15,CASSETPNSGNTIYF
TRBJ2-5,TRBV28,15,CASSEGLAGRETQYF
TRBJ2-4,TRBV20-1,14,CSAHFGEGRNIQYF
TRBJ2-2,TRBV19,14,CASRGERLPGELFF
TRBJ1-3,TRBV12-3/TRBV12-4,13,CASSMPWGNTIYF
TRBJ2-2,TRBV5-1,17,CASSLFSGRANTGELFF
TRBJ2-7,TRBV27,14,CARSLAQGSYEQYF
TRBJ1-2,TRBV7-2,13,CASSSWGFYGYTF
TRBJ1-5,TRBV12-3/TRBV12-4,14,CASGSQASQQPQHF
TRBJ2-7,TRBV20-1,16,CSASPRRGGSIHEQYF
TRBJ2-2,TRBV6-5,15,CASSYVQGRAGELFF
TRBJ2-7,TRBV29-1,11,CSVQREDEQYF
TRBJ2-5,TRBV7-2,15,CASSTGLAGGETQYF
TRBJ2-7,TRBV7-2,15,CASSDGPSGSYEQYF
TRBJ1-1,TRBV20-1,13,CSASTNRNTEAFF
TRBJ1-1,TRBV2,13,CASSEAEVTEAFF
TRBJ2-7,TRBV20-1,13,CSAGTGGISEQYF
TRBJ1-5,TRBV28,14,CASRPGQYNQPQHF
TRBJ1-4,TRBV20-1,16,CSARTRGWSLNEKLFF
TRBJ1-5,TRBV28,17,CASSLVISGASHQPQHF
TRBJ2-7,TRBV6-1,13,CASSEEALYEQYF
TRBJ2-2,TRBV6-1,15,CASSARDTTTGELFF
TRBJ1-5,TRBV6-5,14,CASSYGDPNQPQHF
TRBJ2-1,TRBV28,11,CASNLGGEQFF
TRBJ2-4,TRBV28,16,CASSLETGVAKNIQYF
TRBJ2-2,TRBV6-5,18,CASSYSRPGTPNTGELFF
TRBJ1-1,TRBV7-9,15,CASSLATGADTEAFF
TRBJ2-2,TRBV10-2,16,CASSEMEGGVAGELFF
TRBJ1-2,TRBV27,14,CASSLYPEPGGYTF
TRBJ2-2,TRBV7-2,15,CASSLGGVGRRELFF
TRBJ2-5,TRBV7-3,13,CASALQGQETQYF
TRBJ2-1,TRBV28,16,CASSFQFGGPNNEQFF
TRBJ2-7,TRBV5-1,15,CASSNGGGSSYEQYF